One TCR beta chain is described in this entry. Its antigen is still unknown. V gave up 1 base and J gave up 5 bases, with 11 bases separating them. This CDR3 region has 14 residues. Next came a second PCR, run for about 6 to 12 cycles, which used a sample-barcoded 5' primer along with a J-beta primer mix. One entry per CDR3 protein, called by TCRdb with MiXCR from the 5' RACE reads. The sample has approximately 580,000 distinct CDR3 sequences; 24% are singletons. The data stem from a study of blood T cells in healthy people across ages. The study, taken as a whole, reports: It was held that the diversity estimates obtained from one million T cells were underestimates.

This same sample was also part of a study on T cells of mothers and their children.

The J gene is TRBJ2-5, the V gene TRBV12-3 or TRBV12-4; maybe TRBD2 (6 bases). The sequence derives from a boy aged 10-17 years in good health. The specimen sequenced was blood. The CDR3 sequence: CASSLELAGETQYF. Here the CDR3 DNA reads TGTGCCAGCAGTTTAGAACTAGCTGGGGAGACCCAGTACTTC.